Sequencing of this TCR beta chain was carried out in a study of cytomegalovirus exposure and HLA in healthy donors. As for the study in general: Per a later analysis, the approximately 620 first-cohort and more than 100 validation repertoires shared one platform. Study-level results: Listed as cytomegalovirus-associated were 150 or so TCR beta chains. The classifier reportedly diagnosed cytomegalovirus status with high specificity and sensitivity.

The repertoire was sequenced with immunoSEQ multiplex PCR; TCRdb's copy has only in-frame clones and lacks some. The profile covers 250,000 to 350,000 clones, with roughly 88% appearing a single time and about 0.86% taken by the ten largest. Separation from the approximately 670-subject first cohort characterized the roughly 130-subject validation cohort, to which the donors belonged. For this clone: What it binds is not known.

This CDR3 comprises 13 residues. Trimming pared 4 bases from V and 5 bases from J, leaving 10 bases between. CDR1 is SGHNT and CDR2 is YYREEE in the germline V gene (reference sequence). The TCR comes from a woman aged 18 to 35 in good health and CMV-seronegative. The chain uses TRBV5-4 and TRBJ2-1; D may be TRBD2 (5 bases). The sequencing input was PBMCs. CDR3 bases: TGTGCCAGCAGCCTCGGAGGTGACAATGAGCAGTTCTTC. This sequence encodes CASSLGGDNEQFF.